This passage covers 17 T cell receptor beta chains from one sample sequenced in a study of T-cell reconstitution after alpha-beta-depleted transplantation in children. TCRbeta library construction was performed incorporating unique molecular identifiers. TCRdb reprocessed the PCR reads via MiXCR and lists one record per CDR3 protein. This sample has around 100,000 distinct CDR3 sequences, with around 7% found just once. This specimen consisted of PBMCs, obtained before TCRalphabeta/CD19-depleted stem cell transplant. These receptor sequences come from a boy younger than 10 with acute lymphoblastic leukemia, due to receive a stem cell transplant.

The J gene is TRBJ2-7, the V gene TRBV27; the D is unclear. The CDR3 extends over 12 amino acids. V lost 4 bases to trimming and J lost 3 bases, with 7 bases between them. Germline V lookup: CDR1 MNHEY, CDR2 SMNVEV (reference sequence). CDR3 residues: CASSYDGYEQYF. CDR3 nucleotide sequence: TGTGCCAGCAGTTATGACGGCTACGAGCAGTACTTC.

Notes on this clonotype: A much bigger clone sits one base away, suggesting this may be a read error. The chain carries TRBV20-1 and TRBJ1-2; 7 bases line up with TRBD1. The CDR3 length is 20 residues. Germline CDR1 is DFQATT and CDR2 is SNEGSKA (reference sequence). The CDR3 DNA is TGCTGTGCTAGAGAGCCATACCCGACGACAGGGAGGCACGGTCGCTATGGCTACACCTTC. This codes for CCAREPYPTTGRHGRYGYTF.

A word on this clonotype: At one end, the junction sequence differs from germline, possibly due to a read error. The rearrangement joins TRBV28 to TRBJ1-6; 7 nucleotides match TRBD1. The V gene's germline CDR1 is MDHEN and CDR2 SYDVKM. The CDR3 is 17 amino acids. For the CDR3, the DNA is TGTGCCAGCAGATTCGACAGGGTTGGGTCCTATAATACACCCCTCCACTTT. It codes for CASRFDRVGSYNTPLHF.

By its share, this clonotype is medium-sized (0.01 to 0.1%). The V call is TRBV12-3 or TRBV12-4, the J call TRBJ1-1, with D unclear. The V and J ends lost 5 bases and 0 bases respectively, with 10 bases between them. This CDR3 spans 14 amino acids. CDR3 in DNA: TGTGCCAGCAGTCCGCTGAATTTGAACACTGAAGCTTTCTTT. This gives the protein CASSPLNLNTEAFF.

This clonotype has a handful of counts. The V gene is TRBV28, the J gene TRBJ1-2; D perhaps matches TRBD1 (6 bases). Germline loops: CDR1 MDHEN, CDR2 SYDVKM. The CDR3 runs 16 residues. The ends were cut back, 7 bases at V and 2 bases at J, with 20 bases in the middle. The CDR3 bases are TGTGCCAGCAATACCAACCACAGGGTGAAAAACTATGGCTACACCTTC. The encoded protein is CASNTNHRVKNYGYTF.

The genes are TRBV7-2 and TRBJ1-2; TRBD1 matches at 8 bases. The V segment lost 4 bases and the J segment 2 bases; nucleotides outside the gene matches: 6. The CDR3 spans 15 residues. Germline V CDR1 and CDR2: SGHTA, FQGNSA. CDR3 DNA sequence: TGTGCCAGCAGCTCCAGACAGGGGCGAAACTATGGCTACACCTTC. This sequence encodes CASSSRQGRNYGYTF.

The sample holds a few counts of this clonotype. This chain links TRBV5-1 with TRBJ1-1; D is possibly TRBD1 (5 bases). Germline V lookup: CDR1 SGHRS, CDR2 YFSETQ. V gave up 4 bases and J gave up 1 base, with 17 bases separating them. The CDR3 consists of 16 residues. The CDR3 is CASSPRGRETNTEAFF. CDR3 sequence (DNA): TGCGCCAGCAGCCCGAGGGGACGGGAGACGAACACTGAAGCTTTCTTT.

This rearrangement joins TRBV20-1 to TRBJ2-7; D remains unclear. Per the germline V gene, CDR1 is DFQATT and CDR2 is SNEGSKA (reference sequence). V was cut by 6 bases and J by 0 bases, with 9 bases left in between. This CDR3 is 12 amino acids long. The CDR3 DNA sequence: TGCAGTGCCCCCCACAGCTCCTACGAGCAGTACTTC. Protein sequence: CSAPHSSYEQYF.

This chain uses TRBV20-1 with TRBJ1-1; D gene ambiguous. Trimming pared 6 bases from V and 2 bases from J, leaving 16 bases between. Germline CDR1 and CDR2: DFQATT and SNEGSKA (reference sequence). The CDR3 has 14 amino acids. Here the CDR3 DNA reads TGCAGTGCCCGACGAGGTGTTTATAACACTGAAGCTTTCTTT. Residues: CSARRGVYNTEAFF.

This chain connects TRBV2 to TRBJ1-3, with D possibly TRBD1 on 5 matching bases. The CDR3 has 15 residues. V lost 7 bases and J lost 0, with 13 bases in between. The germline CDR1 and CDR2 sequences are SNHLY and FYNNEI. CDR3 nucleotide sequence: TGTGCCAGCACTGGGACGGGTTTCTCTGGAAACACCATATATTTT. This gives the protein CASTGTGFSGNTIYF.

This clonotype was detected a few times. This chain uses TRBV6-4 with TRBJ2-2, with D possibly TRBD2 on 6 matching bases. Between the trimmed V and J ends, which lost 3 bases and 5 bases, there was a span of 13 bases. This CDR3 contains 15 residues. Germline CDR1 and CDR2: MRHNA and SNTAGT. CDR3 residues: CASSDSAGGTGELFF. CDR3 nucleotide sequence: TGTGCCAGCAGTGATTCGGCCGGGGGAACCGGGGAGCTGTTTTTT.

This clonotype was recorded many times. This sequence joins TRBV4-2 and TRBJ1-1, with D possibly being TRBD1 (6 bases). Trimming left V 0 bases short and J 4 bases short, with 12 bases between. In germline, CDR1 is LGHNA, CDR2 YNFKEQ. This CDR3 region has 15 residues. The CDR3 DNA reads as TGTGCCAGCAGCCAAGAGCCAGGGGCAGGCACTGAAGCTTTCTTT. As protein: CASSQEPGAGTEAFF.

This clonotype was seen repeatedly, ten times or more. The chain couples TRBV7-9 to TRBJ2-7; 12 positions match TRBD2. Germline V gene lookup returns CDR1 SEHNR and CDR2 FQNEAQ (reference sequence). V trimming: 3 bases; J trimming: 4 bases; junction bases outside the gene matches: 1. The CDR3 contains 14 residues. This CDR3 reads CASSFLAGGYEQYF. The CDR3 DNA follows: TGTGCCAGCAGCTTTCTAGCGGGGGGGTACGAGCAGTACTTC. Using reference TRBV7-9 and TRBJ2-7 for the parts outside the CDR3, the full variable domain is DTGVSQNPRHKITKRGQNVTFRCDPISEHNRLYWYRQTLGQGPEFLTYFQNEAQLEKSRLLSDRFSAERPKGSFSTLEIQRTEQGDSAMYLCASSFLAGGYEQYFGPGTRLTVT.

This clonotype has ten or more counts. The rearrangement uses TRBV5-5 and TRBJ2-5; 9 bases are a match to TRBD1. The CDR3 has 17 residues. V was pared by 3 bases and J by 5 bases, with 14 bases of the junction left unmatched. Germline V lookup: CDR1 SGHKS, CDR2 YYEKEE (reference sequence). CDR3 sequence reads: CASSSGDRAMPWETQYF. The CDR3, as DNA: TGTGCCAGCAGCTCCGGGGACAGGGCTATGCCGTGGGAGACCCAGTACTTC. Supplemented by reference TRBV5-5 and TRBJ2-5, the full variable domain reads DAGVTQSPTHLIKTRGQQVTLRCSPISGHKSVSWYQQVLGQGPQFIFQYYEKEERGRGNFPDRFSARQFPNYSSELNVNALLLGDSALYLCASSSGDRAMPWETQYFGPGTRLLVL.

The gene calls are TRBV7-9 and TRBJ2-1; perhaps TRBD2 as D (6 bases). The germline V gene encodes CDR1 SEHNR and CDR2 FQNEAQ (reference sequence). Trimming removed 3 bases at V and 4 bases at J, with 10 bases between. This CDR3 has 14 residues. CDR3 bases: TGTGCCAGCAGCTTGGGCGGGAAATACAATGAGCAGTTCTTC. Amino acid sequence: CASSLGGKYNEQFF.

This clonotype was observed at least ten times. This chain connects TRBV9 to TRBJ1-3; possible D gene TRBD1, 5 bases. V was shortened by 3 bases and J by 4 bases, with 11 bases between the two germline ends. CDR1 is SGDLS, CDR2 YYNGEE, per germline. The length of the CDR3 is 14 residues. CDR3 in amino acids: CASSDQGTGNTIYF. In DNA, the CDR3 is TGTGCCAGCAGCGACCAGGGTACCGGAAACACCATATATTTT.

The chain employs TRBV10-3 and TRBJ2-7; D gene uncertain. V gave up 3 bases and J gave up 3 bases, with 12 bases separating them. The CDR3 is 14 amino acids. Germline loops: CDR1 ENHRY, CDR2 SYGVKD. In DNA, the CDR3 is TGTGCCATCAGTGAAACCCCAGAGTTCTACGAGCAGTACTTC. It yields the protein CAISETPEFYEQYF.